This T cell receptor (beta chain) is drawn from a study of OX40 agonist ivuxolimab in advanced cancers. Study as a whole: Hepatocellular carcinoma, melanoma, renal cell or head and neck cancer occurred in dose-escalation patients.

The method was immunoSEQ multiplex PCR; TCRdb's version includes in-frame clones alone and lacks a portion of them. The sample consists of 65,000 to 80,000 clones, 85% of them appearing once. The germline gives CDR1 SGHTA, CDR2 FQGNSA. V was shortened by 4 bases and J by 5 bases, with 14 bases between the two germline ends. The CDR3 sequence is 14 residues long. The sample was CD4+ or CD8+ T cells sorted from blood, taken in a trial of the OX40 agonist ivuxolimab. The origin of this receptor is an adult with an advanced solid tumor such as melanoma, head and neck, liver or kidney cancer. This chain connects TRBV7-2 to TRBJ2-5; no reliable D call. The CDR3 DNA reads TGTGCCAGCAGCTCCCTGACTGGTCTGGAGACCCAGTACTTC. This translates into CASSSLTGLETQYF.